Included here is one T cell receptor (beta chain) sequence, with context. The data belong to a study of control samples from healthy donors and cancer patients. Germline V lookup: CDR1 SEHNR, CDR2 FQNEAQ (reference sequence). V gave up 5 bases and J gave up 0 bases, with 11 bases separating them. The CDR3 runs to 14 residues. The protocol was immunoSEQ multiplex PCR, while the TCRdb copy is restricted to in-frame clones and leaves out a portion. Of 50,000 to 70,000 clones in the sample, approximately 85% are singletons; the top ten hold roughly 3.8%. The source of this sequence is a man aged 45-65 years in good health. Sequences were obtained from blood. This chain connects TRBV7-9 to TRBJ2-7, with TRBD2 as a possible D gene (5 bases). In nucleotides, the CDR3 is TGTGCCAGCAGCCCGGGTACTAGCTCCTACGAGCAGTACTTC. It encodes CASSPGTSSYEQYF.